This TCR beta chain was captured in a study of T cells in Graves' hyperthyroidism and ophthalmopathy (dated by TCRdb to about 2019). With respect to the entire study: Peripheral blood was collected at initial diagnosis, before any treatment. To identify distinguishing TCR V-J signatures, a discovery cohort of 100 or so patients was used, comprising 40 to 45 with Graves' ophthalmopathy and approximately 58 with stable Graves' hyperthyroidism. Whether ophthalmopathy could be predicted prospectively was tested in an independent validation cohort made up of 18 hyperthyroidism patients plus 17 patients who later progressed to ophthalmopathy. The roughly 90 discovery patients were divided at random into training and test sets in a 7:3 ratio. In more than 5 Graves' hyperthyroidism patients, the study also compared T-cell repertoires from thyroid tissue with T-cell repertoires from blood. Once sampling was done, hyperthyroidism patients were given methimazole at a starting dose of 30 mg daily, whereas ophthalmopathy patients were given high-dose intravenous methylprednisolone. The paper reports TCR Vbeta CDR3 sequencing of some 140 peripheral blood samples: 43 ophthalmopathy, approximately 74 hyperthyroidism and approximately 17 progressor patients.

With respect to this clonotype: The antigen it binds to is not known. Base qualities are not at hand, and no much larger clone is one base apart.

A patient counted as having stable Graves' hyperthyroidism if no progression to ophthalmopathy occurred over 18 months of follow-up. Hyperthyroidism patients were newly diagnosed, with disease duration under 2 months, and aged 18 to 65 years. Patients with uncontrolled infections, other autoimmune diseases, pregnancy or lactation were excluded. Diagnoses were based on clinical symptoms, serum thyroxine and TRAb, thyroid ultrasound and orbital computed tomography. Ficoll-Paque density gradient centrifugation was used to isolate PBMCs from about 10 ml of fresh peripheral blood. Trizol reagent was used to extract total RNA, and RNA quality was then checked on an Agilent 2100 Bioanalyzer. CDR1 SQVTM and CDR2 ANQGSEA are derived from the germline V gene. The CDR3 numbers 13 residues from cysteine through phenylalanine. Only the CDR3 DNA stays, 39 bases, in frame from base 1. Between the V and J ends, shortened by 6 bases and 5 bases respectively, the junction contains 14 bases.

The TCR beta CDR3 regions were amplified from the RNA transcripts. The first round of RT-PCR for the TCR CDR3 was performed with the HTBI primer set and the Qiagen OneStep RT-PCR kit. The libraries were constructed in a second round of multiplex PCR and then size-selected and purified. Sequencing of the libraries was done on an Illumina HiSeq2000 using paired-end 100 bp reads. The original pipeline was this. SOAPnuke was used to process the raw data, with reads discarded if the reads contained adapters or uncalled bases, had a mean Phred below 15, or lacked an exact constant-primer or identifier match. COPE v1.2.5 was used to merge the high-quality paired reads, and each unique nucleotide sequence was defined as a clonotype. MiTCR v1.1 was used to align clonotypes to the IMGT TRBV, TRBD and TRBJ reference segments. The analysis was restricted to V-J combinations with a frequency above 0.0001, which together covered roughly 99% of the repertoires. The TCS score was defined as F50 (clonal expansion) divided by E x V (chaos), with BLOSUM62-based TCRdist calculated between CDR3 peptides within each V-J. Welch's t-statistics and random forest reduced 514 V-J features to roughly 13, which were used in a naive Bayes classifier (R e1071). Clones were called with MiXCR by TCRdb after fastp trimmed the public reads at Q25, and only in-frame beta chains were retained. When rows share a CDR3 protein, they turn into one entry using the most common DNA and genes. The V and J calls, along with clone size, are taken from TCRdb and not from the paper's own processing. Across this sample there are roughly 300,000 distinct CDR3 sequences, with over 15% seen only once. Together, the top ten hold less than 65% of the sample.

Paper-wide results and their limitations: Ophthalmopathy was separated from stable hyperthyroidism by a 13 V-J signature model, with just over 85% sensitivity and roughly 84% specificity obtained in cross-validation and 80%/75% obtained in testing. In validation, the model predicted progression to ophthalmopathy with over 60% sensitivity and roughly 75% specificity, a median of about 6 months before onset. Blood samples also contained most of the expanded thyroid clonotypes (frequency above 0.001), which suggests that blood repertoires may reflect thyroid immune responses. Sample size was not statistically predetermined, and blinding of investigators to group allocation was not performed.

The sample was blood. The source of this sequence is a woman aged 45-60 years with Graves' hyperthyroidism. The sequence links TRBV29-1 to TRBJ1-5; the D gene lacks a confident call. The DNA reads TGCAGCGTGGCGGAACAGAGACATCAGCCCCAGCATTTT. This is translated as CSVAEQRHQPQHF.